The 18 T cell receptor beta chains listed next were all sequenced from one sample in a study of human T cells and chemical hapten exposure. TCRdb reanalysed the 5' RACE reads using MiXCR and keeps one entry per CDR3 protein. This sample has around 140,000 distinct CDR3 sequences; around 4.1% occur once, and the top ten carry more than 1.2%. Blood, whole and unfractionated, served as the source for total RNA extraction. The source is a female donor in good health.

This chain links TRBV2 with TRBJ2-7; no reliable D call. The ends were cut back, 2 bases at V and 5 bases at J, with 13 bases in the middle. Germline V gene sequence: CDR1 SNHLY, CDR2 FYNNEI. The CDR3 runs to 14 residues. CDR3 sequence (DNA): TGTGCCAGCAGTGAACTTGGCAGAGTGGACGAGCAGTACTTC. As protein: CASSELGRVDEQYF.

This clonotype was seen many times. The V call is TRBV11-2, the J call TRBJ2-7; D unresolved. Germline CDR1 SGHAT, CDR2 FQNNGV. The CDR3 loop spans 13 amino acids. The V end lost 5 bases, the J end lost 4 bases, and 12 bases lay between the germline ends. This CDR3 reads CASSMPDTYEQYF. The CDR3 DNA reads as TGTGCCAGCAGCATGCCAGACACGTACGAGCAGTACTTC.

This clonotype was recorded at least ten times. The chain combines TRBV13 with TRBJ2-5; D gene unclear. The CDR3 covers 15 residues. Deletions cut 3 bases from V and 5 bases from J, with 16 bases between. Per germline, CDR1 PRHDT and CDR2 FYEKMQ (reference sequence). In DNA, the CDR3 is TGTGCCAGCAGCTTTTTCATTTCGGCCGGGGAGACCCAGTACTTC. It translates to CASSFFISAGETQYF.

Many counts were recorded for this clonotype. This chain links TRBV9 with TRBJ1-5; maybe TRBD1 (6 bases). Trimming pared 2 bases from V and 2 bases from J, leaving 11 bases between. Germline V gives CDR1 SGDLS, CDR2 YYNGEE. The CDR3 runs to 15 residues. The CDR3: CASSVGGLGNQPQHF. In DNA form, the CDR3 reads TGTGCCAGCAGCGTCGGGGGCTTGGGCAATCAGCCCCAGCATTTT.

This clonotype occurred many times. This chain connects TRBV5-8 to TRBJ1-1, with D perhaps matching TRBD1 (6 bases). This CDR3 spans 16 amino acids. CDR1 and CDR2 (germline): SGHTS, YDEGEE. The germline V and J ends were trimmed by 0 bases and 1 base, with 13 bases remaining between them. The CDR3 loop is CASSLEPGGRNTEAFF. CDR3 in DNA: TGTGCCAGCAGCTTGGAGCCCGGGGGGCGGAACACTGAAGCTTTCTTT. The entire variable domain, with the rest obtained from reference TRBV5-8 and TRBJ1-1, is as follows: EAGVTQSPTHLIKTRGQQATLRCSPISGHTSVYWYQQALGLGLQFLLWYDEGEERNRGNFPPRFSGRQFPNYSSELNVNALELEDSALYLCASSLEPGGRNTEAFFGQGTRLTVV.

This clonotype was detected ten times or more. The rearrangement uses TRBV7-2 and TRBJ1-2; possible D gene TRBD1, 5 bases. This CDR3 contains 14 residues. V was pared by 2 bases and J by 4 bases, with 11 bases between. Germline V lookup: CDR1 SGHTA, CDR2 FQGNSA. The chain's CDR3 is CASSLSQAIYGYTF. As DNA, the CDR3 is TGTGCCAGCAGCTTATCACAGGCTATCTATGGCTACACCTTC. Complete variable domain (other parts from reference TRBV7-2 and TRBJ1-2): GAGVSQSPSNKVTEKGKDVELRCDPISGHTALYWYRQSLGQGLEFLIYFQGNSAPDKSGLPSDRFSAERTGGSVSTLTIQRTQQEDSAVYLCASSLSQAIYGYTFGSGTRLTVV.

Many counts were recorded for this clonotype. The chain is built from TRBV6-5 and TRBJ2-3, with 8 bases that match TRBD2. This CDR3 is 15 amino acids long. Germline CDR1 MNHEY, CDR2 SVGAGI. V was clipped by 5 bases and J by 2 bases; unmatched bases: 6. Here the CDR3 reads CASSNLAGNTDTQYF. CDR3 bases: TGTGCCAGCAGTAACCTAGCGGGCAACACAGATACGCAGTATTTT.

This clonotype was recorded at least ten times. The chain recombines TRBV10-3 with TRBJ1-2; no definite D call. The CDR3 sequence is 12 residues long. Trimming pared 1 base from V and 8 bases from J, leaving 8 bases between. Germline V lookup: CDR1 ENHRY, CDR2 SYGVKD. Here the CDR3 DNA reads TGTGCCATCAGTGAGTGGCAGAGGGGCTACACCTTC. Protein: CAISEWQRGYTF.

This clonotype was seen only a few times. CDR3 loop: CASSLGDRSDYGYTF. In nucleotides, the CDR3 is TGCGCCAGCAGCTTGGGGGACAGGAGCGACTATGGCTACACCTTC. The rearrangement uses TRBV5-1 and TRBJ1-2, with 8 bases aligning to TRBD1. Losses at the gene ends were 0 bases for V and 3 bases for J; bases not matched to a gene: 4. The CDR3 runs 15 residues. The V gene's germline CDR1 is SGHRS and CDR2 YFSETQ.

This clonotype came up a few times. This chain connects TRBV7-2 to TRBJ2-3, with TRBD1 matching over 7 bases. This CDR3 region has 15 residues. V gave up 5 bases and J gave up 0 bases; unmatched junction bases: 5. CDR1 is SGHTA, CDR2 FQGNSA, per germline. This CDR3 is CASSLWTGSTDTQYF. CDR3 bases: TGTGCCAGCAGCCTCTGGACAGGTAGCACAGATACGCAGTATTTT.

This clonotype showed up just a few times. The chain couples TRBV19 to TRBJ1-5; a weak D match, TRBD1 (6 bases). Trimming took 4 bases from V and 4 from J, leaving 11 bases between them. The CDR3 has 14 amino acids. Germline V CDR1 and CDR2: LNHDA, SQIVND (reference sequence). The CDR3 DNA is TGTGCCAGTAGTAATACAGGGCCGAATCAGCCCCAGCATTTT. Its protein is CASSNTGPNQPQHF.

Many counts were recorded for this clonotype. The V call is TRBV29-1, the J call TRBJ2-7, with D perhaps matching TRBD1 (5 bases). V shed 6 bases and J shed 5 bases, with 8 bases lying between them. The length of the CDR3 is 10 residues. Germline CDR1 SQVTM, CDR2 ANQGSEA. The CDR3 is CSVGHDEQYF. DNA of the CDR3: TGCAGCGTGGGGCATGACGAGCAGTACTTC.

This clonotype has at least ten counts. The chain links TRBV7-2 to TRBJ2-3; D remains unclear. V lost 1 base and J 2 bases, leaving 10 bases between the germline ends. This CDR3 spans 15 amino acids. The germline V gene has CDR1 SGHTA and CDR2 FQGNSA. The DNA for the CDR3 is TGTGCCAGCAGCTTAGTTGCTCTGGACACAGATACGCAGTATTTT. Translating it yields CASSLVALDTDTQYF.

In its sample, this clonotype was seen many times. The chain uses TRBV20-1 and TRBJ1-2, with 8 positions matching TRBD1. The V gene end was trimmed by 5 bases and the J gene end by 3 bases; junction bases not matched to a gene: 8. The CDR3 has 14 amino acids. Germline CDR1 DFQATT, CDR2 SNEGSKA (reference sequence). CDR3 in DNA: TGCAGTGCTCGTCGGCCAGGGGGCGACTATGGCTACACCTTC. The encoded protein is CSARRPGGDYGYTF.

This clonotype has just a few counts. The CDR3 sequence: CASSFRLASHNEQFF. The CDR3, as DNA: TGTGCCAGCAGCTTTAGACTCGCAAGTCACAATGAGCAGTTCTTC. This chain connects TRBV5-6 to TRBJ2-1; D not certain. V was clipped by 2 bases and J by 5 bases, with 14 bases between them. The CDR3 has 15 amino acids. The germline CDR1 and CDR2 sequences are SGHDT and YYEEEE.

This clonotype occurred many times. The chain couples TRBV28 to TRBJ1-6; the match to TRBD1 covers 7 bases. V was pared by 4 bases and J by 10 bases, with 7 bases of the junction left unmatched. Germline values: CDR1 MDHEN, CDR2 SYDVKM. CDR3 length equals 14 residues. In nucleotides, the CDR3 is TGTGCCAGCAGTTCTCTCAGGGGGGGCTCACCCCTCCACTTT. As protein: CASSSLRGGSPLHF.

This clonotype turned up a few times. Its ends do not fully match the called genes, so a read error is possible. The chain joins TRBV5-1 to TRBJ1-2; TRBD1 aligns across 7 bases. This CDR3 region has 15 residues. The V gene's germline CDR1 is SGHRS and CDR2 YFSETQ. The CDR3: CASSWRTGANDGYTF. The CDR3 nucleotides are TGCGCCAGCAGCTGGAGGACAGGAGCTAACGATGGCTACACCTTC. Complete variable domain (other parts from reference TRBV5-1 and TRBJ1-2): KAGVTQTPRYLIKTRGQQVTLSCSPISGHRSVSWYQQTPGQGLQFLFEYFSETQRNKGNFPGRFSGRQFSNSRSEMNVSTLELGDSALYLCASSWRTGANDGYTFGSGTRLTVV.

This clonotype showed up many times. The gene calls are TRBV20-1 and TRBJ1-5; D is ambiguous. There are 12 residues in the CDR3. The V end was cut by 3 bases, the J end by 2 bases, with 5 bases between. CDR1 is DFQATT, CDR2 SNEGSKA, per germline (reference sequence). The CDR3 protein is CSARLGNQPQHF. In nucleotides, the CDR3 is TGCAGTGCTAGGTTGGGCAATCAGCCCCAGCATTTT.